The 8 T cell receptor beta chains reported below all come from one sample, sequenced in a study of T cell responses to AZD1222 COVID-19 vaccine. Some clones are missing from TCRdb's copy, which holds only in-frame ones; the method was immunoSEQ multiplex PCR. The profile shows approximately 100,000 clones, around 90% of them singletons. The sample here was peripheral blood, taken on day 0 of AZD1222 vaccination. All receptors come from an adult in good health.

The chain recombines TRBV5-1 with TRBJ2-5, with D unclear. Germline assignment: CDR1 SGHRS and CDR2 YFSETQ. The CDR3 loop spans 12 amino acids. With 4 bases removed from V and 1 base from J, the gap between germline ends came to 5 bases. The DNA for the CDR3 is TGCGCCAGCAGCCTGTTCCAAGAGACCCAGTACTTC. Amino acid sequence: CASSLFQETQYF. The full variable domain, its missing parts supplied by reference TRBV5-1 and TRBJ2-5, is KAGVTQTPRYLIKTRGQQVTLSCSPISGHRSVSWYQQTPGQGLQFLFEYFSETQRNKGNFPGRFSGRQFSNSRSEMNVSTLELGDSALYLCASSLFQETQYFGPGTRLLVL.

The CDR3 coding sequence is TGTGCCAGCTCATTAACGATCGGGACGAACACTGAAGCTTTCTTT. Translating it yields CASSLTIGTNTEAFF. The chain links TRBV18 to TRBJ1-1; weak D call: TRBD1 (5 bases). V lost 5 bases to trimming and J lost 1 base, with 14 bases between them. There are 15 residues in the CDR3. From germline, CDR1 is KGHSH and CDR2 LQKENI.

The chain carries TRBV27 and TRBJ2-1; unclear D gene. Germline lookup yields CDR1 MNHEY and CDR2 SMNVEV (reference sequence). Trimming cost V 5 bases and J 7 bases, with 21 bases left between them. The length of the CDR3 is 16 residues. In DNA form, the CDR3 reads TGTGCCAGCAGTCAAATTCTGGGGAAATCTACAAATGAGCAGTTCTTC. It encodes CASSQILGKSTNEQFF.

Turning to this clone: An end of the junction differs from the germline gene, which may be a read error. This CDR3 reads CASSLGPGLNYVQYF. CDR3 DNA: TGCGCCAGCAGCTTGGGCCCGGGACTAAACTACGTGCAGTACTTC. The genes are TRBV5-1 and TRBJ2-7; the match to TRBD2 covers 7 bases. Germline V gene data show CDR1 as SGHRS and CDR2 as YFSETQ. This CDR3 spans 15 amino acids.

The chain recombines TRBV7-9 with TRBJ1-2; 8 bases are shared with TRBD1. CDR3 length equals 12 residues. The germline gives CDR1 SEHNR, CDR2 FQNEAQ (reference sequence). The V segment lost 6 bases and the J segment 5 bases; nucleotides outside the gene matches: 2. The CDR3 loop is CASSRTGYGYTF. In DNA form, the CDR3 reads TGTGCCAGCAGTCGGACAGGGTATGGCTACACCTTC.

The genes are TRBV9 and TRBJ2-1; D is undetermined. The germline gives CDR1 SGDLS, CDR2 YYNGEE. Trimming removed 2 bases from V and 8 bases from J, with 26 bases in between. This CDR3 is 18 amino acids long. The CDR3 nucleotides are TGTGCCAGCAGCGTCCAACCTATCCGGGCCGCTCGTACCCATGAGCAGTTCTTC. This sequence encodes CASSVQPIRAARTHEQFF.

The CDR3 spells CASSPGALVGVDEQYF. The CDR3 DNA is TGTGCCAGCAGCCCGGGGGCCCTAGTCGGGGTGGACGAGCAGTACTTC. The genes are TRBV7-9 and TRBJ2-7; D is perhaps TRBD1 or TRBD2 (6 bases each). Germline V gene data show CDR1 as SEHNR and CDR2 as FQNEAQ (reference sequence). V was pared by 5 bases and J by 5 bases, with 22 bases between. The CDR3 has 16 residues.

The chain has TRBV18 and TRBJ2-7; D could derive from TRBD1 or TRBD2 (5 bases each). The germline V gene has CDR1 KGHSH and CDR2 LQKENI. Trimming removed 3 bases from V and 2 bases from J, with 17 bases in between. The CDR3 is 16 residues long. CDR3 in amino acids: CASSPMLGTATYEQYF. The CDR3 nucleotides are TGTGCCAGCTCACCGATGTTGGGGACCGCAACCTACGAGCAGTACTTC.